A single T cell receptor beta chain is shown here with its context. The sample comes from a study of blood T cell repertoires in COVID-19. Those enrolled in Seattle joined during active infection and were followed longitudinally afterward. Trimming shortened V by 8 bases and J by 4 bases, and 11 bases separated the two germline ends. This CDR3 has 11 residues. Germline CDR1 DFQATT, CDR2 SNEGSKA (reference sequence). The repertoire was sequenced with immunoSEQ multiplex PCR; TCRdb's copy has only in-frame clones and lacks some. The table has roughly 380,000 clones, roughly 89% seen once; the top ten hold 3.5% to 4%.

The sequenced sample consisted of peripheral blood. The sequence came from a woman aged 55-70 years with COVID-19, enrolled during active disease. The V gene is TRBV20-1, the J gene TRBJ1-2; a possible D gene is TRBD1 (6 bases). The CDR3: CSTGFAYGYTF. CDR3 sequence (DNA): TGCAGTACAGGGTTCGCCTATGGCTACACCTTC.